This T cell receptor (beta chain) was retrieved from a study of cytomegalovirus exposure and HLA in healthy donors. Trimming took 0 bases from V and 3 from J, leaving 10 bases between them. In germline, CDR1 is SGHDT, CDR2 YYEEEE. This CDR3 has 15 amino acids. Use of 60 Vbeta and 13 Jbeta primers characterized the PCR. The method was immunoSEQ multiplex PCR; TCRdb's version includes in-frame clones alone and lacks a portion of them. The table has about 160,000 clones, about four fifths seen once. Notes on the study in general: Further analysis, carried out later, found HLA-associated TCR beta chains more clonally expanded than equally common other chains.

Concerning this clone: The antigen is not known.

The chain couples TRBV5-6 to TRBJ2-1, with D unresolved. The source is a man aged 25-40 years in good health and CMV-seronegative. Specimen: PBMCs. The CDR3 sequence: CASSLEQVCYNEQFF. In DNA form, the CDR3 reads TGTGCCAGCAGCTTGGAGCAGGTTTGCTACAATGAGCAGTTCTTC.